A selection of T cell receptor beta chains follows, all from one sample in a study of shared clonotypes between healthy human individuals. Clones were sequenced by immunoSEQ multiplex PCR, and TCRdb holds only the in-frame ones, with some missing. The repertoire holds roughly 600,000 clones, about 98% seen once, with 0.25% to 0.35% in the top ten. The sample was naive CD8+ T cells sorted from blood. All receptors come from a man younger than 40 in good health. CDR3s include the opening cysteine and the closing phenylalanine or tryptophan. D genes are given only for firm matches. Expanded clones are given a class, and other clones once, few, many or no size at all.

clone_size: NA
j_call: TRBJ2-3
v_call: TRBV27
d_call: NA
cdr3_nt: TGTGCCAGCAGTTCCCGGGGGATCTACGGCACAGATACGCAGTATTTT
cdr3_aa: CASSSRGIYGTDTQYF

clone_size: NA
j_call: TRBJ2-7
v_call: TRBV11-2
d_call: TRBD1
cdr3_nt: TGTGCCAGCAGTAGGGACAGATCATTAACCTACGAGCAGTACTTC
cdr3_aa: CASSRDRSLTYEQYF

clone_size: NA
j_call: TRBJ2-5
v_call: TRBV7-9
d_call: TRBD1
cdr3_nt: TGTGCCAGCAGCTTAGTAAGGGGGCGCGAGGAGACCCAGTACTTC
cdr3_aa: CASSLVRGREETQYF

clone_size: NA
j_call: TRBJ2-3
v_call: TRBV29-1
d_call: TRBD2
cdr3_nt: TGCAGCGTTGAAGTCCTAGCGGGAGGTGGTAAAACAGATACGCAGTATTTT
cdr3_aa: CSVEVLAGGGKTDTQYF

clone_size: NA
j_call: TRBJ2-1
v_call: TRBV29-1
d_call: TRBD2
cdr3_nt: TGCAGCGCCTGGGGGACACAGGGACTAGCGGGAGGAGTAAGTAGAAATGAGCAGTTCTTC
cdr3_aa: CSAWGTQGLAGGVSRNEQFF

clone_size: NA
j_call: TRBJ1-3
v_call: TRBV9
d_call: NA
cdr3_nt: TGTGCCAGCAGCGGGGCCGGAGGCTCTGGAAACACCATATATTTT
cdr3_aa: CASSGAGGSGNTIYF

clone_size: once
j_call: TRBJ2-5
v_call: TRBV15
d_call: NA
cdr3_nt: TGTGCCACCAGCAGAGATGGGACACCCCAAGAGACCCAGTACTTC
cdr3_aa: CATSRDGTPQETQYF

clone_size: NA
j_call: TRBJ2-7
v_call: TRBV7-8
d_call: TRBD2
cdr3_nt: TGTGCCAGCAGCCCAGGAATCGGACTAGCGGGAGTGTACGAGCAGTACTTC
cdr3_aa: CASSPGIGLAGVYEQYF

clone_size: NA
j_call: TRBJ1-5
v_call: TRBV9
d_call: NA
cdr3_nt: TGTGCCAGCAGTCCCGGGGTTATAGGCAATCAGCCCCAGCATTTT
cdr3_aa: CASSPGVIGNQPQHF

clone_size: few
j_call: TRBJ2-7
v_call: TRBV5-6
d_call: NA
cdr3_nt: TGTGCCAGCAGCTTCATCGCCCGGGACGAGCAGTACTTC
cdr3_aa: CASSFIARDEQYF

clone_size: NA
j_call: TRBJ1-2
v_call: TRBV4-1
d_call: NA
cdr3_nt: TGCGCCAGCAGCCCGCGAGTGGGCGGGGTAGGGAAGTATGGCTACACCTTC
cdr3_aa: CASSPRVGGVGKYGYTF

clone_size: once
j_call: TRBJ2-5
v_call: TRBV5-4
d_call: NA
cdr3_nt: TGTGCCAGCAGCTTGGATGGTGAAATCCAAGAGACCCAGTACTTC
cdr3_aa: CASSLDGEIQETQYF

clone_size: NA
j_call: TRBJ2-7
v_call: TRBV7-3
d_call: NA
cdr3_nt: TGTGCCAGCAGTCTAGGAGGAGGGGACGAGCAGTACTTC
cdr3_aa: CASSLGGGDEQYF

clone_size: NA
j_call: TRBJ2-7
v_call: TRBV27
d_call: NA
cdr3_nt: TGTGCCAGCAGTTTATTCCGGTTAGGGACCGAGCAGTACTTC
cdr3_aa: CASSLFRLGTEQYF

clone_size: NA
j_call: TRBJ2-7
v_call: TRBV7-6
d_call: NA
cdr3_nt: TGTGCCAGCAGCTTAGCGTCACCGATTTCCTACGAGCAGTACTTC
cdr3_aa: CASSLASPISYEQYF

clone_size: NA
j_call: TRBJ2-2
v_call: TRBV29-1
d_call: TRBD1
cdr3_nt: TGCAGCGTGAAAGCGACAGGGGGCATCCCCGGGGAGCTGTTTTTT
cdr3_aa: CSVKATGGIPGELFF

clone_size: NA
j_call: TRBJ2-2
v_call: TRBV5-4
d_call: NA
cdr3_nt: TGTGCCAGCAGCCATCCCACGACAGATATAACCGGGGAGCTGTTTTTT
cdr3_aa: CASSHPTTDITGELFF

clone_size: NA
j_call: TRBJ1-1
v_call: TRBV11-2
d_call: NA
cdr3_nt: TGTGCCAGCAGCTTAGTAAGAATGAACACTGAAGCTTTCTTT
cdr3_aa: CASSLVRMNTEAFF

clone_size: NA
j_call: TRBJ2-5
v_call: TRBV6-5
d_call: TRBD1
cdr3_nt: TGTGCCAGCACTTCCGGGACAGACCAAGAGACCCAGTACTTC
cdr3_aa: CASTSGTDQETQYF

clone_size: NA
j_call: TRBJ2-1
v_call: TRBV9
d_call: NA
cdr3_nt: TGTGCCAGCAGCGTAGCAGATGAGCAGTTCTTC
cdr3_aa: CASSVADEQFF

clone_size: NA
j_call: TRBJ2-5
v_call: TRBV29-1
d_call: TRBD1
cdr3_nt: TGCAGCGTTGAAGATGGGGGAAACAGGGGCCTTTGGGGAGAGACCCAGTACTTC
cdr3_aa: CSVEDGGNRGLWGETQYF

clone_size: NA
j_call: TRBJ2-1
v_call: TRBV9
d_call: NA
cdr3_nt: TGTGCCAGCAGCTCCCGAAGGGACTCTTTTGAAGATGAGCAGTTCTTC
cdr3_aa: CASSSRRDSFEDEQFF

clone_size: NA
j_call: TRBJ1-1
v_call: TRBV19
d_call: NA
cdr3_nt: TGTGCCAGTTCAGACACGGGACGGACCATGAACACTGAAGCTTTCTTT
cdr3_aa: CASSDTGRTMNTEAFF

clone_size: NA
j_call: TRBJ1-5
v_call: TRBV19
d_call: NA
cdr3_nt: TGTGCCAGTAGTCTTTCCTATAGCAATCAGCCCCAGCATTTT
cdr3_aa: CASSLSYSNQPQHF

clone_size: NA
j_call: TRBJ2-1
v_call: TRBV29-1
d_call: NA
cdr3_nt: TGCAGCGTTGAAGATCCGGGGGAAGGGTTTGAGCAGTTCTTC
cdr3_aa: CSVEDPGEGFEQFF

clone_size: NA
j_call: TRBJ2-5
v_call: TRBV23-1
d_call: TRBD1
cdr3_nt: TGCGCCAGCTTTACCGGACAGGTAGAGACCCAGTACTTC
cdr3_aa: CASFTGQVETQYF

clone_size: NA
j_call: TRBJ1-1
v_call: TRBV29-1
d_call: NA
cdr3_nt: TGCAGCGTGGTGGGTGGTGGAGGCACTGAAGCTTTCTTT
cdr3_aa: CSVVGGGGTEAFF

clone_size: NA
j_call: TRBJ2-1
v_call: TRBV6-1
d_call: NA
cdr3_nt: TGTGCCAGCAGTGGGTCCGGAGATGAGCAGTTCTTC
cdr3_aa: CASSGSGDEQFF

clone_size: NA
j_call: TRBJ1-5
v_call: TRBV6-6
d_call: TRBD1
cdr3_nt: TGTGCCAGCAAGCCGGGACAGGGTCCGTGGCCCCAGCATTTT
cdr3_aa: CASKPGQGPWPQHF

clone_size: NA
j_call: TRBJ2-2
v_call: TRBV30
d_call: NA
cdr3_nt: TGTGCCTGGAGTGATGGAGTGACCGGGGAGCTGTTTTTT
cdr3_aa: CAWSDGVTGELFF

clone_size: NA
j_call: TRBJ2-1
v_call: TRBV20-1
d_call: NA
cdr3_nt: TGCAGTGCTGACACCTACAATGAGCAGTTCTTC
cdr3_aa: CSADTYNEQFF

clone_size: NA
j_call: TRBJ2-1
v_call: TRBV7-2
d_call: TRBD2
cdr3_nt: TGTGCCAGCAGCTCCGTAGACAGTAGGACTAGAGAAATCTACAATGAGCAGTTCTTC
cdr3_aa: CASSSVDSRTREIYNEQFF

clone_size: NA
j_call: TRBJ1-5
v_call: TRBV7-8
d_call: NA
cdr3_nt: TGTGCCAGCAGCTTACGGGCCGGGGTAGGCAATCAGCCCCAGCATTTT
cdr3_aa: CASSLRAGVGNQPQHF

clone_size: NA
j_call: TRBJ2-7
v_call: TRBV6-6
d_call: NA
cdr3_nt: TGTGCCAGCAGTTTAGGGGTTGGGATATACGAGCAGTACTTC
cdr3_aa: CASSLGVGIYEQYF

clone_size: NA
j_call: TRBJ2-5
v_call: TRBV7-9
d_call: TRBD1
cdr3_nt: TGTGCCAGCAGCCAGACCGACAGGGCCCCACCAACAGAGACCCAGTACTTC
cdr3_aa: CASSQTDRAPPTETQYF

clone_size: NA
j_call: TRBJ1-5
v_call: TRBV30
d_call: TRBD1
cdr3_nt: TGTGCCTGGAGTGAAGGGCAGGGGGGGCAAACCCAGCATTTT
cdr3_aa: CAWSEGQGGQTQHF

clone_size: NA
j_call: TRBJ2-7
v_call: TRBV29-1
d_call: NA
cdr3_nt: TGCAGCGTTGAAGAAGCGGACTACGAGCAGTACTTC
cdr3_aa: CSVEEADYEQYF

clone_size: NA
j_call: TRBJ2-3
v_call: TRBV5-4
d_call: TRBD2
cdr3_nt: TGTGCCAGCAGCTTGGTGGCGGGAGTAACAGATACGCAGTATTTT
cdr3_aa: CASSLVAGVTDTQYF

clone_size: once
j_call: TRBJ2-1
v_call: TRBV4-2
d_call: NA
cdr3_nt: TGTGCCAGCAGCCTGGGGGAGCAGTACAATGAGCAGTTCTTC
cdr3_aa: CASSLGEQYNEQFF

clone_size: NA
j_call: TRBJ2-7
v_call: TRBV15
d_call: NA
cdr3_nt: TGTGCCACCAGCAGGGGTCAGGGGGGGTCTTACGAGCAGTACTTC
cdr3_aa: CATSRGQGGSYEQYF

clone_size: once
j_call: TRBJ2-5
v_call: TRBV4-1
d_call: TRBD2
cdr3_nt: TGCGCCAGCAGCGGCAGCGGGAACCTCCAAGAGACCCAGTACTTC
cdr3_aa: CASSGSGNLQETQYF

clone_size: NA
j_call: TRBJ1-5
v_call: TRBV7-8
d_call: NA
cdr3_nt: TGTGCCAGCAGCTTAGAGTGGGGTAGGTCTGGCAATCAGCCCCAGCATTTT
cdr3_aa: CASSLEWGRSGNQPQHF